The entry below describes one TCR beta chain. Its antigen is currently unknown. The method was immunoSEQ multiplex PCR; TCRdb's version includes in-frame clones alone and lacks a portion of them. The sample lists hundreds of thousands of clones; 70% were seen once. The entry originates in a study of cytotoxic CD8 clonotypes in ibrutinib-treated CLL. Whole-study context: Responses: roughly 25 partial, 2 complete; after median about 68 months, around 14 stayed remitted, roughly 12 progressed.

Study-wide results and caveats: The clonality rise at ibrutinib response reflected private clonotype expansion.

CDR1 and CDR2 from the germline V gene are MDHEN and SYDVKM. The CDR3 extends over 15 amino acids. Trimming took 5 bases from V and 0 from J, leaving 13 bases between them. The sample consisted of PBMCs, taken after 12 months of ibrutinib treatment. The chain has TRBV28 and TRBJ1-2; D ambiguous. This clonotype was sampled from a human donor with chronic lymphocytic leukemia. CDR3 nucleotides: TGTGCCAGCAGTCCCCCCCGGAGGACTAACTATGGCTACACCTTC. Translating it yields CASSPPRRTNYGYTF.